This T cell receptor (beta chain) was sequenced during a study of shared clonotypes between healthy human individuals. The wider study: Participating donors consisted of two women and a few men aged 18 to 49.

From germline, CDR1 is MNHEY and CDR2 SMNVEV (reference sequence). J lost 4 bases, V lost 6 bases, and 8 bases had no gene match. CDR3 size: 14 residues. CD8 cells regarded as naive lacked CD45RO, were positively chosen for CCR7, and omitted terminally differentiated effector memory CD45RA+ cells. The protocol was immunoSEQ multiplex PCR, while the TCRdb copy is restricted to in-frame clones and leaves out a portion. The table includes about 1,900,000 clones, about 95% detected once. The sequence came from a man aged 18 to 35 in good health. The chain is built from TRBV27 and TRBJ2-7, with TRBD1 identical over 8 bases. The source material was naive CD8+ T cells sorted from blood. This CDR3 reads CASSVQGEEYEQYF. CDR3 in DNA: TGTGCCAGCAGCGTACAGGGGGAAGAGTACGAGCAGTACTTC.